This TCR beta chain came from a study of monozygotic twins with cystic fibrosis. Study at large: Libraries were built from about 3 micrograms of fragmented DNA using about 14 PCR cycles.

Trimming took off 0 bases at V and 5 bases at J, with 20 bases between the two ends. This CDR3 region has 17 residues. CDR1 is SGHRS and CDR2 is YFSETQ in the germline V gene. Notes on the study in general: Monozygotic CF twins shared more identical nucleotide clonotypes than unrelated patients. Clonality was generally low (median roughly 0.01), higher in the most severe patients.

The method was immunoSEQ multiplex PCR; TCRdb's version includes in-frame clones alone and lacks a portion of them. Of 12,000 to 15,000 clones in the sample, about 98% were seen once. A note on this clone: Its antigen remains unknown.

Sequencing was done on a sample of blood. The chain joins TRBV5-1 to TRBJ2-5, with a possible D match to TRBD1 (6 bases). The sequence was collected from a girl aged 2 to 9 with cystic fibrosis. The CDR3: CASSLALVLDSRETQYF. The CDR3 region has the DNA TGCGCCAGCAGCTTGGCCCTAGTTTTGGACAGTCGGGAGACCCAGTACTTC. Full variable domain (remainder filled in from reference TRBV5-1 and TRBJ2-5): KAGVTQTPRYLIKTRGQQVTLSCSPISGHRSVSWYQQTPGQGLQFLFEYFSETQRNKGNFPGRFSGRQFSNSRSEMNVSTLELGDSALYLCASSLALVLDSRETQYFGPGTRLLVL.